Each of the 27 T cell receptor beta chains below was sequenced from the same sample in a study of human T cells and chemical hapten exposure (dated by TCRdb to about 2021). To prepare the library, RACE was applied. Instrument used: NextSeq 500. The public reads were reanalyzed by TCRdb: fastp trimming at Q25, MiXCR alignment, in-frame beta chains only. Rows with a matching CDR3 protein are joined into one entry that keeps the most common DNA and genes. This sample gives around 130,000 distinct CDR3 sequences in total; approximately 9% of them show up just once. About 1.8% of the sample is taken by the ten largest. The meaning of the sample's time point label: healthy volunteer bleed at 2 weeks. Total RNA was isolated from unfractionated whole blood collected in Tempus Blood RNA tubes. The sample consisted of whole blood. The receptors come from a male donor in good health. Some clones in this sample may be carry-over from other donors' samples.

The chain joins TRBV10-1 to TRBJ2-7; no definite D call. The CDR3 sequence is 13 residues long. Germline V CDR1 and CDR2: WNHNN, SYGVQD (reference sequence). Trimming removed 3 bases at V and 3 bases at J, with 9 bases between. CDR3 loop: CASSDPPGYEQYF. The CDR3 DNA reads TGCGCCAGCAGTGATCCTCCGGGCTACGAGCAGTACTTC.

V and J are TRBV5-6 and TRBJ2-5; maybe TRBD2 (6 bases). The V end lost 4 bases, the J end lost 6 bases, and 10 bases lay between the germline ends. The CDR3 consists of 12 residues. Germline assignment: CDR1 SGHDT and CDR2 YYEEEE. CDR3 loop: CASSRRGKTQYF. In nucleotides, the CDR3 is TGTGCCAGCAGCCGGAGGGGAAAGACCCAGTACTTC. Full variable domain (rest looked up from reference TRBV5-6 and TRBJ2-5): DAGVTQSPTHLIKTRGQQVTLRCSPKSGHDTVSWYQQALGQGPQFIFQYYEEEERQRGNFPDRFSGHQFPNYSSELNVNALLLGDSALYLCASSRRGKTQYFGPGTRLLVL.

The V gene is TRBV6-1, the J gene TRBJ2-1; unclear D gene. Germline CDR1 MNHNS, CDR2 SASEGT. The CDR3 is 12 amino acids. The V end lost 2 bases, the J end lost 6 bases, and 5 bases lay between the germline ends. The CDR3 loop is CASSENVNEQFF. CDR3 DNA sequence: TGTGCCAGCAGTGAAAACGTCAATGAGCAGTTCTTC.

This chain connects TRBV12-3 or TRBV12-4 to TRBJ1-6; D is possibly TRBD1 (5 bases). CDR3 length: 17 amino acids. V was clipped by 2 bases and J by 3 bases, with 14 bases between them. CDR3 sequence: CASSLSKAGGYNSPLHF. The DNA of the CDR3 is TGTGCCAGCAGTTTATCAAAGGCCGGGGGCTATAATTCACCCCTCCACTTT.

This clonotype has just a few counts. The chain is built from TRBV11-2 and TRBJ2-7; 10 bases map to TRBD1. CDR1 and CDR2 (germline): SGHAT, FQNNGV. V shed 4 bases, J shed 1 base, and the junction held 7 bases outside the gene matches. The CDR3 runs to 16 residues. The DNA for the CDR3 is TGTGCCAGCAGCTCGCCCGGGACAGGGGTTTCCTACGAGCAGTACTTC. Translating gives CASSSPGTGVSYEQYF.

This clonotype appeared a few times. The CDR3 protein is CASSLFRVSSYEQYF. The CDR3 nucleotides are TGTGCCAGCAGCTTATTCCGGGTCAGCTCCTACGAGCAGTACTTC. V gene TRBV5-5 combines with J gene TRBJ2-7; D is uncertain. Per germline, CDR1 SGHKS and CDR2 YYEKEE (reference sequence). V was shortened by 2 bases and J by 0 bases, with 12 bases between the two germline ends. The CDR3 covers 15 residues. Full variable domain (missing parts from reference TRBV5-5 and TRBJ2-7): DAGVTQSPTHLIKTRGQQVTLRCSPISGHKSVSWYQQVLGQGPQFIFQYYEKEERGRGNFPDRFSARQFPNYSSELNVNALLLGDSALYLCASSLFRVSSYEQYFGPGTRLTVT.

This sequence joins TRBV12-3 or TRBV12-4 and TRBJ2-3; 8 bases agree with TRBD2. There are 13 residues in the CDR3. J lost 5 bases, V lost 7 bases, and 5 bases had no gene match. The CDR3 coding sequence is TGTGCCAGCACTCGGGGGGGCCAAGATACGCAGTATTTT. It translates to CASTRGGQDTQYF.

This clonotype showed up many times. The V call is TRBV27, the J call TRBJ2-3; TRBD1 aligns across 10 bases. CDR1 is MNHEY and CDR2 is SMNVEV in the germline V gene (reference sequence). The CDR3 runs 15 residues. The trim removed 5 bases at V and 2 bases at J, leaving 4 bases unmatched. The CDR3 sequence is CASSEDRGVTDTQYF. For the CDR3, the DNA is TGTGCCAGCAGTGAGGACAGGGGGGTCACAGATACGCAGTATTTT.

This clonotype has more than one count but fewer than ten. The genes are TRBV6-5 and TRBJ2-7, with 11 positions matching TRBD2. V lost 4 bases to trimming and J lost 2 bases; unmatched junction nucleotides: 4. CDR3 length equals 15 residues. Germline V gene sequence: CDR1 MNHEY, CDR2 SVGAGI. In DNA, the CDR3 is TGTGCCAGCAGTTCCCTTAGCGGGAGGGCCTACGAGCAGTACTTC. Its translation: CASSSLSGRAYEQYF.

The genes are TRBV6-1 and TRBJ1-5; tentatively, D is TRBD1 (5 bases). CDR1 is MNHNS, CDR2 SASEGT, per germline. V lost 7 bases, J lost 0 bases, and 13 bases lay in between. This CDR3 spans 15 amino acids. CDR3 sequence reads: CASNSRADSNQPQHF. CDR3 nucleotides: TGTGCCAGCAACTCCAGGGCCGATAGCAATCAGCCCCAGCATTTT.

The chain recombines TRBV7-9 with TRBJ2-3; D possibly corresponds to TRBD1 (6 bases). CDR1 is SEHNR and CDR2 is FQNEAQ in the germline V gene (reference sequence). V lost 1 base to trimming and J lost 6 bases, with 20 bases between them. The CDR3 length is 17 residues. This CDR3 reads CASSLGRWPGALDTQYF. DNA for the CDR3: TGTGCCAGCAGCTTAGGAAGGTGGCCAGGGGCGCTGGATACGCAGTATTTT.

This clonotype was observed many times. Written as DNA, the CDR3 is TGTGCCAGCAGCGTTACAGGGGGAGAGCAGTACTTC. Translation gives CASSVTGGEQYF. This chain connects TRBV7-9 to TRBJ2-7, with 8 bases fitting TRBD1. Germline CDR1 reads SEHNR; CDR2 reads FQNEAQ (reference sequence). This CDR3 has 12 residues. V lost 5 bases, J lost 7 bases, and 4 bases stayed unmatched.

Only a few counts were recorded for this clonotype. The J gene is TRBJ1-1, the V gene TRBV5-1; D not resolved. Germline V gene sequence: CDR1 SGHRS, CDR2 YFSETQ. Trimming pared 0 bases from V and 2 bases from J, leaving 11 bases between. The CDR3 runs 15 residues. The CDR3 reads CASSLVGSYNTEAFF. The CDR3 DNA is TGCGCCAGCAGCTTGGTCGGCAGCTACAACACTGAAGCTTTCTTT.

This rearrangement joins TRBV9 to TRBJ2-7, with D perhaps TRBD1 (6 bases). CDR1 is SGDLS, CDR2 YYNGEE, per germline. V was trimmed by 2 bases and J by 7 bases, leaving 13 bases between them. This CDR3 has 13 amino acids. The CDR3 loop is CASSVGAHGEQYF. The CDR3 DNA reads TGTGCCAGCAGCGTGGGGGCCCATGGGGAGCAGTACTTC. Full variable domain (rest looked up from reference TRBV9 and TRBJ2-7): DSGVTQTPKHLITATGQRVTLRCSPRSGDLSVYWYQQSLDQGLQFLIQYYNGEERAKGNILERFSAQQFPDLHSELNLSSLELGDSALYFCASSVGAHGEQYFGPGTRLTVT.

This chain joins TRBV5-5 and TRBJ1-5, with a possible D match to TRBD1 (5 bases). Germline CDR1 SGHKS, CDR2 YYEKEE (reference sequence). Deletions cut 7 bases from V and 7 bases from J, with 24 bases between. CDR3 size: 16 residues. This CDR3 reads CASAYYPGAEGQPQHF. DNA for the CDR3: TGTGCCAGCGCATATTACCCCGGGGCTGAGGGGCAGCCCCAGCATTTT.

The chain links TRBV7-8 to TRBJ2-1; 7 bases map to TRBD1. This CDR3 is 15 amino acids long. Per the germline V gene, CDR1 is SGHVS and CDR2 is FQNEAQ. The ends lost 5 bases at V and 8 bases at J; junction bases unmatched: 12. The CDR3 region is CASSGRGQPDDEQFF. CDR3 sequence (DNA): TGTGCCAGCAGCGGCCGGGGACAGCCTGACGATGAGCAGTTCTTC.

The V gene is TRBV20-1, the J gene TRBJ1-1, with a weak D call TRBD1 (5 bases). The CDR3 runs to 15 residues. CDR1 is DFQATT, CDR2 SNEGSKA, per germline (reference sequence). V was shortened by 5 bases and J by 1 base, with 17 bases between the two germline ends. The CDR3, as DNA: TGCAGTGCTGCCCCCCCGGGGACTAGGAACACTGAAGCTTTCTTT. It codes for CSAAPPGTRNTEAFF.

The chain joins TRBV6-6 to TRBJ1-5; 9 nucleotides agree with TRBD1. Germline values: CDR1 MNHNY, CDR2 SVGAGI (reference sequence). The CDR3 is made up of 16 amino acids. The trim removed 2 bases at V and 2 bases at J, leaving 4 bases unmatched. CDR3 sequence (DNA): TGTGCCAGCAGTTACGGGGGACAGGGCGGCAATCAGCCCCAGCATTTT. Amino acids: CASSYGGQGGNQPQHF.

This clonotype turned up a few times. The chain combines TRBV5-1 with TRBJ2-1; D unresolved. The germline V gene has CDR1 SGHRS and CDR2 YFSETQ. The CDR3 length is 14 residues. With 0 bases removed from V and 9 bases from J, the gap between germline ends came to 13 bases. The CDR3 DNA sequence: TGCGCCAGCAGCTTGGATTTCCAGAGAAGTGAGCAGTTCTTC. As protein: CASSLDFQRSEQFF.

This sequence joins TRBV21-1 and TRBJ2-1; the table gives TRBD2 as D, unverified against the DNA. TRBV21-1 is described as a pseudogene. The CDR3 length is 15 residues. Written as DNA, the CDR3 is TGTGCCAGCAGCTGGACTAGCGGTACCTACAATGAGCAGTTCTTC. It encodes CASSWTSGTYNEQFF.

The rearrangement uses TRBV7-6 and TRBJ2-7; D is unresolved. Per the germline V gene, CDR1 is SGHVS and CDR2 is FNYEAQ. Trimming removed 6 bases at V and 6 bases at J, with 6 bases between. The CDR3 has 10 amino acids. The CDR3 DNA follows: TGTGCCAGCAGGATCGGCGAGCAGTACTTC. Protein product: CASRIGEQYF. Combining the CDR3 with reference TRBV7-6 and TRBJ2-7 gives the whole variable domain GAGVSQSPRYKVTKRGQDVALRCDPISGHVSLYWYRQALGQGPEFLTYFNYEAQQDKSGLPNDRFSAERPEGSISTLTIQRTEQRDSAMYRCASRIGEQYFGPGTRLTVT.

J is TRBJ1-5 and V is TRBV12-3 or TRBV12-4; 9 bases agree with TRBD1. The CDR3 length is 14 residues. The junction had 6 bases not matched to a gene; V was cut back by 5 bases and J by 7 bases. In DNA, the CDR3 is TGTGCCAGCAGTCGACAGGGGGAGAGCCAGCCCCAGCATTTT. Residues: CASSRQGESQPQHF.

This clonotype was counted at least ten times. The chain employs TRBV29-1 and TRBJ2-1, with 8 bases that match TRBD2. Germline V CDR1 and CDR2: SQVTM, ANQGSEA. The J segment lost 7 bases and the V segment lost 0 bases, leaving 8 bases of the junction unmatched. The CDR3 length is 15 residues. CDR3 nucleotides: TGCAGCGTTGAAGATCGGCGGGAGGCGGTAAATGAGCAGTTCTTC. Translation: CSVEDRREAVNEQFF.

This clonotype was detected a few times. The rearrangement joins TRBV6-6 to TRBJ1-4; no firm D call. Germline CDR1 is MNHNY and CDR2 is SVGAGI (reference sequence). The V gene lost 0 bases and the J gene lost 5 bases, with 10 bases spanning the gap. CDR3 length equals 15 residues. The CDR3 DNA sequence: TGTGCCAGCAGTTACTCAAAACAAGCCAATGAAAAACTGTTTTTT. Translating gives CASSYSKQANEKLFF.

V usage is TRBV6-6 and J usage is TRBJ2-6; D ambiguous. The V gene lost 0 bases and the J gene lost 0 bases, with 21 bases spanning the gap. The CDR3 contains 21 residues. The germline gives CDR1 MNHNY, CDR2 SVGAGI (reference sequence). The CDR3 protein is CASSYSGGSAVVGSGANVLTF. The CDR3 DNA reads TGTGCCAGCAGTTACTCTGGCGGATCTGCTGTTGTTGGCTCTGGGGCCAACGTCCTGACTTTC.

This clonotype was found many times. The chain is built from TRBV18 and TRBJ2-3; TRBD2 aligns across 13 bases. Germline assignment: CDR1 KGHSH and CDR2 LQKENI. The CDR3 is 16 amino acids. V was pared by 6 bases and J by 2 bases, with 5 bases of the junction left unmatched. DNA for the CDR3: TGTGCCAGCTCCCACGGACTAGCGGGGGTCACAGATACGCAGTATTTT. This translates into CASSHGLAGVTDTQYF.

The V and J genes are TRBV18 and TRBJ1-2; the match to TRBD1 covers 7 bases. The CDR3 covers 14 residues. The V and J ends lost 5 bases and 8 bases, in that order; junction bases with no gene match: 11. Per germline, CDR1 KGHSH and CDR2 LQKENI. CDR3 nucleotide sequence: TGTGCCAGCTCATCAAGACAGGGAGAAGGAGGCTACACCTTC. Amino acids: CASSSRQGEGGYTF.